Sequencing of this T cell receptor (beta chain) was carried out in a study of cytomegalovirus exposure and HLA in healthy donors. Study information: The Caucasian-associated ancestry cluster contained roughly four fifths of the 398 genotyped donors.

It was with 60 Vbeta and 13 Jbeta primers that the PCR ran. TCRdb's table, derived via immunoSEQ multiplex PCR, lists solely in-frame clones and lacks some. The sample shows about 200,000 clones, 79% of them seen only once. CDR1 and CDR2 (germline): ENHRY, SYGVKD. This CDR3 spans 16 amino acids. Trimming shortened V by 4 bases and J by 0 bases, and 15 bases separated the two germline ends. V and J are TRBV10-3 and TRBJ1-1, with a weak D call TRBD1 (5 bases). The TCR was taken from a girl between 5 and 17 years old in good health and CMV-seropositive. The specimen was PBMCs. CDR3 loop: CAISARQLSMNTEAFF. The DNA for the CDR3 is TGTGCCATCAGTGCCCGACAGTTATCCATGAACACTGAAGCTTTCTTT.